One sample yielded the 29 T cell receptor beta chains listed below, sequenced in a study of blood T cell repertoires in COVID-19. Some clones are missing from TCRdb's copy, which holds only in-frame ones; the method was immunoSEQ multiplex PCR. The data hold some 130,000 clones, with around 88% observed a single time. The sequenced sample was PBMCs or T cells enriched from blood (not recorded which). These receptors were obtained from a woman in her fifties or sixties who had recovered from COVID-19.

This chain connects TRBV13 to TRBJ2-5; TRBD2 matches 10 bases. The CDR3 is made up of 14 amino acids. Per germline, CDR1 PRHDT and CDR2 FYEKMQ (reference sequence). With V trimmed by 5 bases and J by 4 bases, 4 bases remained unmatched. The CDR3 region has the DNA TGTGCCAGCAGCCATACTAGCGGGGTAGAGACCCAGTACTTC. Residues: CASSHTSGVETQYF. Full variable domain (rest looked up from reference TRBV13 and TRBJ2-5): AAGVIQSPRHLIKEKRETATLKCYPIPRHDTVYWYQQGPGQDPQFLISFYEKMQSDKGSIPDRFSAQQFSDYHSELNMSSLELGDSALYFCASSHTSGVETQYFGPGTRLLVL.

The J gene is TRBJ1-4, the V gene TRBV18; 7 bases align to TRBD1. V dropped 6 bases and J dropped 4; count of bases not matched to a gene: 8. In germline, CDR1 is KGHSH, CDR2 LQKENI. This CDR3 region has 15 residues. The CDR3 DNA is TGTGCCAGCTCGCGAACAGGGGTCGATAATGAAAAACTGTTTTTT. Protein: CASSRTGVDNEKLFF. The whole variable domain, remainder taken from reference TRBV18 and TRBJ1-4, is NAGVMQNPRHLVRRRGQEARLRCSPMKGHSHVYWYRQLPEEGLKFMVYLQKENIIDESGMPKERFSAEFPKEGPSILRIQQVVRGDSAAYFCASSRTGVDNEKLFFGSGTQLSVL.

The chain joins TRBV7-9 to TRBJ2-1; 10 bases are shared with TRBD1. With V trimmed by 3 bases and J by 6 bases, 17 bases remained unmatched. The CDR3 length is 19 residues. Germline V gene lookup returns CDR1 SEHNR and CDR2 FQNEAQ (reference sequence). The CDR3 reads CASSFRQGAGASPRNEQFF. The CDR3 DNA follows: TGTGCCAGCAGCTTCAGACAGGGGGCTGGGGCTAGCCCCCGCAATGAGCAGTTCTTC.

The chain combines TRBV6-2 or TRBV6-3 with TRBJ1-1; 9 bases match TRBD1. After removal of 2 bases from V and 11 bases from J, the junction contained 9 bases not matched to a gene. The CDR3 sequence is 14 residues long. Germline V lookup: CDR1 MNHEY, CDR2 SVGEGT. CDR3 amino acids: CASSYRVQGARAFF. CDR3 in DNA: TGTGCCAGCAGTTACCGGGTACAGGGGGCAAGGGCTTTCTTT.

This sequence joins TRBV12-3 or TRBV12-4 and TRBJ2-1; 7 nucleotides match TRBD1. This CDR3 region has 13 residues. V trimming: 6 bases; J trimming: 9 bases; junction bases outside the gene matches: 8. CDR3 amino acids: CASSTGVAIEQFF. CDR3 bases: TGTGCCAGCAGCACAGGGGTGGCGATTGAGCAGTTCTTC.

The chain recombines TRBV11-3 with TRBJ1-2, with 8 nucleotides matching TRBD1. V lost 5 bases, J lost 4 bases, and 9 bases stayed unmatched. The CDR3 runs to 15 residues. The germline V gene encodes CDR1 SGHNT and CDR2 YENEEA. The CDR3 sequence: CASSETGGSTYGYTF. Here the CDR3 DNA reads TGTGCCAGCAGCGAAACAGGGGGTTCGACCTATGGCTACACCTTC.

V and J are TRBV12-3 or TRBV12-4 and TRBJ2-7; D possibly corresponds to TRBD1 (5 bases). With 7 bases removed from V and 3 bases from J, the gap between germline ends came to 10 bases. CDR3 length: 12 amino acids. The CDR3 here is CASTTGVYEQYF. DNA of the CDR3: TGTGCCAGCACCACAGGTGTCTACGAGCAGTACTTC.

The rearrangement links TRBV27 to TRBJ1-2; D possibly corresponds to TRBD1 (5 bases). Germline CDR1 is MNHEY and CDR2 is SMNVEV (reference sequence). Trimming left V 0 bases short and J 8 bases short, with 13 bases between. CDR3 size: 14 residues. The CDR3 loop reads CASSLSGAVWGYTF. CDR3 DNA: TGTGCCAGCAGTTTATCAGGGGCCGTTTGGGGCTACACCTTC.

DNA for the CDR3: TGTGCCAGCAGTTTTGGACAGGGGGGGTATGGCTACACCTTC. Protein product: CASSFGQGGYGYTF. The chain carries TRBV27 and TRBJ1-2; 10 bases agree with TRBD1. This CDR3 has 14 amino acids. Germline CDR1 MNHEY, CDR2 SMNVEV (reference sequence). Germline trimming cut 3 bases from V and 5 bases from J; bases unmatched to any gene: 3.

The rearrangement uses TRBV7-2 and TRBJ2-7; possibly TRBD2 for D (5 bases). The ends were cut back, 3 bases at V and 6 bases at J, with 15 bases in the middle. This CDR3 spans 14 amino acids. Germline-derived CDR1 and CDR2 are SGHTA and FQGNSA. CDR3 DNA: TGTGCCAGCAGCTTTTTACCTAGCTCAGGCGAGCAGTACTTC. Protein product: CASSFLPSSGEQYF.

The chain carries TRBV7-9 and TRBJ1-4; TRBD1 might be the D (5 bases). Germline lookup yields CDR1 SEHNR and CDR2 FQNEAQ (reference sequence). The V end was cut by 5 bases, the J end by 3 bases, with 13 bases between. The CDR3 has 15 residues. The CDR3 nucleotides read TGTGCCAGCAGCAACGGGACTCGCGCTAATGAAAAACTGTTTTTT. It translates to CASSNGTRANEKLFF. The full variable domain, completed using reference TRBV7-9 and TRBJ1-4, is DTGVSQNPRHKITKRGQNVTFRCDPISEHNRLYWYRQTLGQGPEFLTYFQNEAQLEKSRLLSDRFSAERPKGSFSTLEIQRTEQGDSAMYLCASSNGTRANEKLFFGSGTQLSVL.

The rearrangement joins TRBV6-5 to TRBJ1-5; no clear D. Germline V lookup: CDR1 MNHEY, CDR2 SVGAGI. The CDR3 is 14 amino acids. Deletions cut 4 bases from V and 2 bases from J, with 9 bases between. As DNA, the CDR3 is TGTGCCAGCAGTTTACGTTCGGGCAATCAGCCCCAGCATTTT. Translated: CASSLRSGNQPQHF.

The chain recombines TRBV27 with TRBJ1-2, with a weak D call TRBD1 (5 bases). V dropped 5 bases and J dropped 2 bases, with 9 bases sitting between them. CDR3 length: 13 residues. CDR1 is MNHEY, CDR2 SMNVEV, per germline (reference sequence). CDR3 in DNA: TGTGCCAGCAGTGGTCCAGGGAACTATGGCTACACCTTC. Translated: CASSGPGNYGYTF.

The chain links TRBV19 to TRBJ1-5; 9 bases fit TRBD1. This CDR3 is built from 22 residues. J was trimmed by 4 bases and V by 3 bases; bases with no gene match: 25. Germline values: CDR1 LNHDA, CDR2 SQIVND (reference sequence). CDR3: CASSIDLSLTGGRGLGNQPQHF. The CDR3 DNA reads as TGTGCCAGTAGTATTGACCTTTCATTGACAGGGGGTAGGGGGCTGGGAAATCAGCCCCAGCATTTT. The full variable domain, rest sourced from reference TRBV19 and TRBJ1-5, is DGGITQSPKYLFRKEGQNVTLSCEQNLNHDAMYWYRQDPGQGLRLIYYSQIVNDFQKGDIAEGYSVSREKKESFPLTVTSAQKNPTAFYLCASSIDLSLTGGRGLGNQPQHFGDGTRLSIL.

The chain recombines TRBV11-3 with TRBJ2-7; D not certain. Per germline, CDR1 SGHNT and CDR2 YENEEA. V dropped 0 bases and J dropped 4 bases, with 4 bases sitting between them. CDR3 size: 12 residues. CDR3 amino acids: CASSLDRYEQYF. The CDR3 DNA follows: TGTGCCAGCAGCTTAGATCGGTACGAGCAGTACTTC.

V is TRBV30 and J is TRBJ1-2; D unclear. Trimming removed 3 bases from V and 4 bases from J, with 9 bases in between. The V gene's germline CDR1 is GTSNPN and CDR2 SVGIG (reference sequence). The CDR3 has 12 amino acids. The CDR3 loop is CAWRASGYGYTF. DNA of the CDR3: TGTGCCTGGAGGGCCTCGGGCTATGGCTACACCTTC. Variable domain in full (rest from reference TRBV30 and TRBJ1-2): SQTIHQWPATLVQPVGSPLSLECTVEGTSNPNLYWYRQAAGRGLQLLFYSVGIGQISSEVPQNLSASRPQDRQFILSSKKLLLSDSGFYLCAWRASGYGYTFGSGTRLTVV.

J is TRBJ2-7 and V is TRBV7-2, with 8 nucleotides matching TRBD1. This CDR3 is built from 14 residues. The germline V gene has CDR1 SGHTA and CDR2 FQGNSA. The V segment lost 4 bases and the J segment 5 bases; nucleotides outside the gene matches: 7. DNA of the CDR3: TGTGCCAGCAGCTGGACAGGGAACGGCGACGAGCAGTACTTC. Amino acid sequence: CASSWTGNGDEQYF.

The chain is built from TRBV29-1 and TRBJ2-7; 8 nucleotides match TRBD2. This CDR3 comprises 13 residues. Germline CDR1 and CDR2: SQVTM and ANQGSEA. Trimming cost V 4 bases and J 6 bases; bases outside gene matches: 8. CDR3 coding DNA: TGCAGCGTTGGATTAGCGGGGACGGCCGAGCAGTACTTC. Encoded protein: CSVGLAGTAEQYF.

V is TRBV6-6 and J is TRBJ1-1, with a weak D call TRBD1 (5 bases). Germline CDR1 is MNHNY and CDR2 is SVGAGI (reference sequence). Trimming shortened V by 7 bases and J by 0 bases, and 15 bases separated the two germline ends. The CDR3 length is 15 residues. The CDR3 loop is CASIRQSQMNTEAFF. The CDR3 region has the DNA TGTGCCAGCATCAGACAGAGTCAAATGAACACTGAAGCTTTCTTT.

J is TRBJ2-3 and V is TRBV24-1; TRBD2 agrees at 12 bases. J gave up 0 bases and V 2 bases, and 5 bases lay outside the gene matches. The CDR3 totals 18 residues. Germline CDR1 and CDR2: KGHDR and SFDVKD. CDR3 protein: CATSDSGLAGPSTDTQYF. The CDR3 DNA sequence: TGTGCCACCAGTGATTCAGGACTAGCGGGGCCTAGCACAGATACGCAGTATTTT.

The chain is built from TRBV6-2 or TRBV6-3 and TRBJ2-3, with 8 bases matching TRBD2. Per the germline V gene, CDR1 is MNHEY and CDR2 is SVGEGT. V shed 3 bases, J shed 1 base, and the junction held 9 bases outside the gene matches. CDR3 length: 17 residues. The CDR3 DNA follows: TGTGCCAGCAGTTATCTAGCGGGTGAAAACCGCACAGATACGCAGTATTTT. Translated: CASSYLAGENRTDTQYF.

This sequence joins TRBV5-4 and TRBJ1-2, with 10 bases matching TRBD1. Trimming removed 4 bases from V and 6 bases from J; junction bases left unmatched: 3. Germline V lookup: CDR1 SGHNT, CDR2 YYREEE (reference sequence). The CDR3 is made up of 13 amino acids. This CDR3 reads CASSQGTGDGYTF. The CDR3 nucleotides are TGTGCCAGCAGCCAGGGGACAGGGGATGGCTACACCTTC.

The CDR3 protein is CASSLDLTSGGYNEQFF. The CDR3 nucleotides read TGTGCCAGCAGCTTAGATTTAACTAGCGGGGGTTACAATGAGCAGTTCTTC. V is TRBV11-3 and J is TRBJ2-1; 11 bases agree with TRBD2. Germline CDR1 reads SGHNT; CDR2 reads YENEEA. The CDR3 consists of 17 residues. V lost 0 bases, J lost 4 bases, and 5 bases stayed unmatched. Based on the CDR3 plus reference TRBV11-3 and TRBJ2-1, the full variable domain is EAGVVQSPRYKIIEKKQPVAFWCNPISGHNTLYWYLQNLGQGPELLIRYENEEAVDDSQLPKDRFSAERLKGVDSTLKIQPAELGDSAVYLCASSLDLTSGGYNEQFFGPGTRLTVL.

The chain employs TRBV6-2 or TRBV6-3 and TRBJ2-3; maybe TRBD2 (5 bases). This CDR3 has 13 amino acids. V lost 5 bases and J lost 5, with 11 bases in between. CDR1 is MNHEY, CDR2 SVGEGT, per germline. The chain's CDR3 is CASSTPAGDTQYF. DNA of the CDR3: TGTGCCAGCAGTACCCCGGCGGGAGATACGCAGTATTTT.

This chain connects TRBV19 to TRBJ1-1, with 10 bases matching TRBD1. Germline assignment: CDR1 LNHDA and CDR2 SQIVND (reference sequence). Unmatched junction bases numbered 5, after V lost 4 bases and J lost 6 bases. The CDR3 has 14 amino acids. This CDR3 reads CASSKPGQGPEAFF. CDR3 DNA sequence: TGTGCCAGTAGTAAACCGGGACAGGGGCCTGAAGCTTTCTTT.

This rearrangement joins TRBV6-5 to TRBJ2-1, with TRBD1 as a possible D gene (5 bases). Per germline, CDR1 MNHEY and CDR2 SVGAGI. CDR3 size: 13 residues. The V gene lost 0 bases and the J gene lost 12 bases, with 12 bases spanning the gap. The chain's CDR3 is CASSYSIGEGQFF. The CDR3 nucleotides read TGTGCCAGCAGTTACTCGATAGGGGAAGGGCAGTTCTTC.

The chain couples TRBV9 to TRBJ1-6, with D possibly TRBD1 on 6 matching bases. Between the trimmed V and J ends, which lost 0 bases and 7 bases, there was a span of 11 bases. Germline values: CDR1 SGDLS, CDR2 YYNGEE. The CDR3 is 15 amino acids. The CDR3 loop is CASSVVDSENSPLHF. The CDR3 DNA reads TGTGCCAGCAGCGTAGTGGACAGCGAGAATTCACCCCTCCACTTT. Looking up the rest from reference TRBV9 and TRBJ1-6 gives the full variable domain: DSGVTQTPKHLITATGQRVTLRCSPRSGDLSVYWYQQSLDQGLQFLIQYYNGEERAKGNILERFSAQQFPDLHSELNLSSLELGDSALYFCASSVVDSENSPLHFGNGTRLTVT.

This chain links TRBV30 with TRBJ2-7, with 7 bases matching TRBD1. Per germline, CDR1 GTSNPN and CDR2 SVGIG (reference sequence). CDR3 length: 15 residues. Trimming at V came to 0 bases and at J to 2 bases, leaving 7 bases not matched to a gene. The CDR3 sequence: CAWSVGTGEAYEQYF. CDR3 DNA sequence: TGTGCCTGGAGTGTAGGTACAGGGGAAGCCTACGAGCAGTACTTC.

The J gene is TRBJ2-7, the V gene TRBV4-3; 10 nucleotides align to TRBD1. The CDR3 extends over 15 amino acids. With 1 base clipped from V and 5 bases from J, the junction kept 5 bases outside the gene matches. The germline CDR1 and CDR2 sequences are LGHNA and YSLEER. CDR3 sequence: CASSQVGQGVHEQYF. The CDR3 region has the DNA TGCGCCAGCAGCCAAGTTGGACAGGGGGTCCACGAGCAGTACTTC.